This T cell receptor (beta chain) originates from a study of CD8+CD57+ T cells in acquired aplastic anemia (dated by TCRdb to 2016 to 2019). About the investigation overall: A mean of approximately 2.9 ug of DNA, ranging from roughly 0.19 to 27.4 ug, was extracted from sorted CD4+ and CD8+ cells. CD8+CD57+ expansion was defined as frequency above the mean frequency observed in healthy subjects. Results the study describes overall, beyond this receptor: Roughly 29 CD8+ CDR3 sequences were found in both patients and controls but appeared to be highly expressed in patients and within the immunodominant clones of the patients. Patients and healthy controls showed no significant difference in CD8+ Simpson's diversity (P=0.060).

Genomic DNA served as template for TCR beta VDJ combination and CDR3 sequence profiling. TCR repertoire sequencing was run on an Illumina HiSeq 2000. In the source study's methods: TRBV/TRBJ rearrangement plots, CDR3 size and DJ length profiles, and Simpson's diversity index were used to assess repertoires. The most abundant DNA sequence in the deep sequencing data was taken as the immunodominant clone. CDR3 amino acid sequences were checked for sharing between subjects and were compared against published repertoires and the VDJdb database. In-frame beta chains were kept once TCRdb had trimmed the public reads at Q25 with fastp and called clones with MiXCR. Each entry is one CDR3 protein sequence, shown with its most common DNA and genes. These V and J calls originate from TCRdb's pipeline instead of the authors' own analysis. For this sample there are fewer than 200,000 distinct CDR3 sequences; around half appear just once. More than 0.85% of the sample is taken by the ten largest.

Note on this clonotype: Its antigen remains unidentified. Base qualities were left out, and no much larger clone turns up one base away.

The trim is 9 bases for V and 2 bases for J, with a gap of 13 bases between the germline ends. Inclusive of the bounding cysteine and phenylalanine, the CDR3 is 13 residues long. CDR3 DNA only is kept here, 39 bases in frame from base 1. CDR1 LNHNV and CDR2 YYDKDF were looked up in the germline V gene (reference sequence). Patients chosen for sequencing had shown expansion of CD8+CD57+ cells by flow cytometry. Every patient had a diagnosis of severe acquired aplastic anemia based on International Study of Aplastic Anemia and Agranulocytosis and Camitta criteria. No patient had received any therapy when blood was sampled. In this study, sorted CD4+ and CD8+ T cells from the blood of healthy subjects and of severe aplastic anemia patients had their TCR repertoires deep-sequenced. Patients were enrolled in the USA under clinicaltrials.gov protocols 00001620, 01623167, 00001397, 00071045, 00081523 and 00961064. Ficoll-Paque density gradient centrifugation was used to isolate peripheral blood mononuclear cells. Before DNA extraction, CD4+ and CD8+ T cells were sorted with FACS or magnetic beads.

Sequencing input: sorted CD4+, CD8+, or CD8+CD57+ T cells (not recorded which) from PBMCs. The source is a human donor with aplastic anemia. The sequence is built from TRBV15 and TRBJ2-5; the D gene is perhaps TRBD1, from 5 matching bases. The CDR3 reads as follows: CATALGLQETQYF. The DNA sequence reads TGTGCCACTGCTCTGGGGCTTCAAGAGACCCAGTACTTC.